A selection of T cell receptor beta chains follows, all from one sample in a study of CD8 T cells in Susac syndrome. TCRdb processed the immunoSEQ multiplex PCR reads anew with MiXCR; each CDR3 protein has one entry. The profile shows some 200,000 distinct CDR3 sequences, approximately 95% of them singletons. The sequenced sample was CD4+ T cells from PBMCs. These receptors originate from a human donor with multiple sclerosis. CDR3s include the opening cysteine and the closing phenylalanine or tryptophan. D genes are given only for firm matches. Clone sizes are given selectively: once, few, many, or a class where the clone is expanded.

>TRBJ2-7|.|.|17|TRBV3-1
CASSRGEADSITGEQYF
TGTGCCAGCAGCAGAGGGGAGGCAGACTCAATCACGGGGGAGCAGTACTTC
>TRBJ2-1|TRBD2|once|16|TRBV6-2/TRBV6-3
CASRRTSGIRGHEQFF
TGTGCCAGCCGTCGGACTAGCGGGATTAGAGGGCATGAGCAGTTCTTC
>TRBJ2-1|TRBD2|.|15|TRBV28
CASSPPGLADNEQFF
TGTGCCAGCAGTCCCCCGGGACTAGCGGACAATGAGCAGTTCTTC
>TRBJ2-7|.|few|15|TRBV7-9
CASSFQMAGVREQYF
TGTGCCAGCAGCTTCCAAATGGCTGGGGTACGCGAGCAGTACTTC
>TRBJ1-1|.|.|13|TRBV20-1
CSARADMNTEAFF
TGCAGTGCTAGAGCGGATATGAACACTGAAGCTTTCTTT
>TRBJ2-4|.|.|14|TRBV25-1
CASSPPGAGVIQYF
TGTGCCAGCAGTCCCCCGGGAGCAGGTGTCATTCAGTACTTC
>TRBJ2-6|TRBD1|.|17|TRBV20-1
CSARDYSRQGGANVLTF
TGCAGTGCTAGAGATTATTCGAGACAGGGGGGTGCCAACGTCCTGACTTTC
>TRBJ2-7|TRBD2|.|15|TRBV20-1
CSAKRTSGSPYEQYF
TGCAGTGCCAAACGGACTAGCGGGAGTCCGTACGAGCAGTACTTC
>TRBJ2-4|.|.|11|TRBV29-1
CSALYRNIQYF
TGCAGCGCACTCTACAGAAACATTCAGTACTTC
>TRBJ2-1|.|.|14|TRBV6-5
CASSYSGIYNEQFF
TGTGCCAGCAGTTACTCGGGCATCTACAATGAGCAGTTCTTC
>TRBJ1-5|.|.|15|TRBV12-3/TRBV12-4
CASSFAVYSNQPQHF
TGTGCCAGCAGTTTTGCGGTTTATAGCAATCAGCCCCAGCATTTT
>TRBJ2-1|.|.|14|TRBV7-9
CASSYSSSYNEQFF
TGTGCCAGCAGCTATTCGAGCTCCTACAATGAGCAGTTCTTC
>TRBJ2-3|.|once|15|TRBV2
CASSVIGKSTDTQYF
TGTGCCAGCAGTGTCATCGGCAAGAGCACAGATACGCAGTATTTT
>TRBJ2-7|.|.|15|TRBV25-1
CASSLNRGARDEQYF
TGTGCCAGCAGCCTTAACCGGGGGGCGCGTGACGAGCAGTACTTC
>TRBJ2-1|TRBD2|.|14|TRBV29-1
CSVSSGSSYNEQFF
TGCAGCGTATCGAGCGGGAGCTCCTACAATGAGCAGTTCTTC
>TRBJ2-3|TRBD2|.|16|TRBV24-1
CATSDPRREATDTQYF
TGTGCCACCAGTGACCCCCGGCGGGAGGCCACAGATACGCAGTATTTT
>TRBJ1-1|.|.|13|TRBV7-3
CASSLDRHTEAFF
TGTGCCAGCAGCTTGGACAGACACACTGAAGCTTTCTTT
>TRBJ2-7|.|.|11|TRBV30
CALGQREEQYF
TGTGCCTTAGGACAGCGAGAGGAGCAGTACTTC
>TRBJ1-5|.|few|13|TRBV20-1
CSARVGGNQPQHF
TGCAGTGCTAGAGTCGGTGGCAATCAGCCCCAGCATTTT
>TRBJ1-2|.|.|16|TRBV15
CATSTRRGGRDYGYTF
TGTGCCACCAGCACCCGACGGGGGGGCAGGGACTATGGCTACACCTTC
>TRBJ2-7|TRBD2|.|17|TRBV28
CASSQIGEGSSSYEQYF
TGTGCCAGCAGTCAAATCGGGGAGGGATCGAGCTCCTACGAGCAGTACTTC
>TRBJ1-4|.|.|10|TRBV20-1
CSAPGPAAVF
TGCAGTGCCCCGGGACCCGCCGCGGTTTTT
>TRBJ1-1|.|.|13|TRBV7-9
CASSLDQGTEAFF
TGTGCCAGCAGCTTAGATCAGGGCACTGAAGCTTTCTTT
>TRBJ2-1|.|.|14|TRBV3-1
CASSQGLAWYEQFF
TGTGCCAGCAGCCAAGGGCTAGCGTGGTATGAGCAGTTCTTC
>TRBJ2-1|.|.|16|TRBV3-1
CASSPPGRSSYNEQFF
TGTGCCAGCAGCCCACCCGGGCGTAGCTCCTACAATGAGCAGTTCTTC
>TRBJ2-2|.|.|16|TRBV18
CASSPLTAGETGELFF
TGTGCCAGCTCACCATTGACAGCCGGAGAAACCGGGGAGCTGTTTTTT
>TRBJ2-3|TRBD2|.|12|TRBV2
CASSERAGGQYF
TGTGCCAGCAGTGAGAGAGCGGGGGGGCAGTATTTT
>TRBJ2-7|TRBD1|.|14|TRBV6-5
CASRPGTGGWEQYF
TGTGCCAGCAGACCCGGGACAGGGGGTTGGGAGCAGTACTTC
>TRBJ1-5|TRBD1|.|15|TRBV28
CASSYRDRLIQPQHF
TGTGCCAGCAGTTATCGGGACAGACTAATTCAGCCCCAGCATTTT
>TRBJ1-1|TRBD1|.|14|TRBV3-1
CASSLGQGMAEAFF
TGTGCCAGCAGCCTTGGACAGGGGATGGCTGAAGCTTTCTTT
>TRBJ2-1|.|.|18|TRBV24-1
CATSDSSPTWWGGHEQFF
TGTGCCACCAGTGATTCCTCCCCGACGTGGTGGGGGGGCCATGAGCAGTTCTTC
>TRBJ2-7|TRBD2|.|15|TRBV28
CASSLGAGGIYEQYF
TGTGCCAGCAGTTTGGGTGCGGGAGGGATTTACGAGCAGTACTTC
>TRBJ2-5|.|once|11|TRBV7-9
CASSWGGTQYF
TGTGCCAGCAGCTGGGGAGGGACCCAGTACTTC
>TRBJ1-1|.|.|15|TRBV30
CAWRQMITPNTEAFF
TGTGCCTGGAGACAGATGATAACGCCGAACACTGAAGCTTTCTTT
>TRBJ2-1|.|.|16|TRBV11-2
CASSFWAAVSYNEQFF
TGTGCCAGCAGCTTTTGGGCTGCAGTCTCCTACAATGAGCAGTTCTTC
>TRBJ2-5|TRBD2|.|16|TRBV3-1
CASSQETSGKTETQYF
TGTGCCAGCAGCCAAGAGACTAGCGGGAAGACTGAGACCCAGTACTTC
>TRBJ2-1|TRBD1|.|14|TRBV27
CASSSRTGKNEQFF
TGTGCCAGCAGTTCGAGGACAGGGAAGAATGAGCAGTTCTTC
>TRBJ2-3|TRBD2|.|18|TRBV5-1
CASSLAGFSGAFTDTQYF
TGCGCCAGCAGCTTGGCGGGATTTAGCGGGGCCTTCACAGATACGCAGTATTTT
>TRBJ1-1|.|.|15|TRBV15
CATSREIPGNTEAFF
TGTGCCACCAGCAGAGAAATCCCTGGGAACACTGAAGCTTTCTTT
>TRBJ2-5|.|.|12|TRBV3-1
CASSQVWETQYF
TGTGCCAGCAGCCAAGTTTGGGAGACCCAGTACTTC
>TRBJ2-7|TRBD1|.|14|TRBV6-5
CASSYSGTGPEQYF
TGTGCCAGCAGTTACTCTGGGACAGGGCCCGAGCAGTACTTC
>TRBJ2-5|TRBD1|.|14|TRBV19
CASARDRIQETQYF
TGTGCCAGTGCCCGGGACAGAATACAAGAGACCCAGTACTTC
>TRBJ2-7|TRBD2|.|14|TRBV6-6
CASSYLAGAAEQYF
TGTGCCAGCAGTTACCTAGCGGGGGCAGCCGAGCAGTACTTC
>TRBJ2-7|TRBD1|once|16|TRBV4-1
CASSQEGTGGAYEQYF
TGCGCCAGCAGCCAAGAAGGGACAGGGGGAGCGTACGAGCAGTACTTC
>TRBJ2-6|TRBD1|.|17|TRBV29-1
CSTLTGAKSSGANVLTF
TGCAGCACCTTAACAGGGGCCAAAAGCTCTGGGGCCAACGTCCTGACTTTC
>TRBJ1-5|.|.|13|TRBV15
CATSGSTNQPQHF
TGTGCCACCAGCGGCTCCACGAATCAGCCCCAGCATTTT
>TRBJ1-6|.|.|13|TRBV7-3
CASSLMMNSPLHF
TGTGCCAGCAGCTTAATGATGAATTCACCCCTCCACTTT
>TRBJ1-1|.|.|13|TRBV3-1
CASSQVRNTEAFF
TGTGCCAGCAGCCAAGTCAGGAACACTGAAGCTTTCTTT
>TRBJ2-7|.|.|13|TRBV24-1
CATSDPNRDEQYF
TGTGCCACCAGTGACCCTAACAGGGACGAGCAGTACTTC
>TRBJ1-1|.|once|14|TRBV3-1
CASTPGGKNTEAFF
TGTGCCAGCACCCCGGGAGGGAAGAACACTGAAGCTTTCTTT
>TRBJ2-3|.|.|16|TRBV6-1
CASSRKGSFGTDTQYF
TGTGCCAGCAGTCGCAAGGGTTCGTTCGGCACAGATACGCAGTATTTT
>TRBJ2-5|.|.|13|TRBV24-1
CATSDGSQETQYF
TGTGCCACCAGTGATGGCAGCCAAGAGACCCAGTACTTC
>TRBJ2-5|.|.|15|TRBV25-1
CASSDAEGVAETQYF
TGTGCCAGCAGTGATGCCGAGGGGGTTGCGGAGACCCAGTACTTC
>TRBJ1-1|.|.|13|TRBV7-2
CASSLAGMTEAFF
TGTGCCAGCAGCTTAGCGGGCATGACTGAAGCTTTCTTT
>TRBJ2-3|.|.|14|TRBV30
CAWRYGSRTDTQYF
TGTGCCTGGAGGTACGGATCGCGCACAGATACGCAGTATTTT
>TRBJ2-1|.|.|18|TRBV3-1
CASSQFGGIANSYNEQFF
TGTGCCAGCAGCCAATTCGGTGGGATAGCGAACTCCTACAATGAGCAGTTCTTC
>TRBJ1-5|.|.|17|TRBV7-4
CASSPTTLWESNQPQHF
TGTGCCAGCAGCCCAACGACTCTCTGGGAAAGCAATCAGCCCCAGCATTTT